The 6 T cell receptor beta chains below come from one sample, sequenced in a study of identifying expanded T cells in peripheral blood (dated by TCRdb to between 2018 and 2021). Library preparation was by the immunoSEQ multiplex PCR assay. The source is immuneACCESS, and TCRdb retained only in-frame sequences with V and J called. Part of the clones is not carried over; for the studies checked, unresolved V genes explain less than half of this, and the remainder is unexplained. The sample yields about 82,000 clones; roughly 90% were counted once. The ten largest clonotypes hold approximately 7% of the sample. The sample taken for sequencing was blood. These receptor sequences come from a person aged 18 to 75 in good health.

As DNA, the CDR3 is TGTGCCAGTAGTATACTAGCGGTACGCACAGATACGCAGTATTTT. This sequence encodes CASSILAVRTDTQYF. This chain connects TRBV19 to TRBJ2-3, with 7 bases fitting TRBD2. The junction had 3 bases not matched to a gene; V was cut back by 2 bases and J by 1 base. The CDR3 is 15 residues long. From germline, CDR1 is LNHDA and CDR2 SQIVND (reference sequence). The whole variable domain, remainder taken from reference TRBV19 and TRBJ2-3, is DGGITQSPKYLFRKEGQNVTLSCEQNLNHDAMYWYRQDPGQGLRLIYYSQIVNDFQKGDIAEGYSVSREKKESFPLTVTSAQKNPTAFYLCASSILAVRTDTQYFGPGTRLTVL.

The chain employs TRBV7-3 and TRBJ1-1; TRBD1 matches 8 bases. CDR1 and CDR2 from the germline V gene are SGHTA and FQGTGA. This CDR3 comprises 13 residues. Germline trimming cut 6 bases from V and 11 bases from J; bases unmatched to any gene: 11. CDR3 protein: CASSYQTGANAFF. CDR3 DNA sequence: TGTGCCAGCAGTTACCAGACAGGGGCGAACGCTTTCTTT.

The chain uses TRBV9 and TRBJ2-1; a weak D match, TRBD1 (5 bases). Trimming pared 1 base from V and 9 bases from J, leaving 14 bases between. Germline CDR1 and CDR2: SGDLS and YYNGEE. The CDR3 consists of 14 residues. DNA of the CDR3: TGTGCCAGCAGCGTACAGGGCGGTAAAGGTGAGCAGTTCTTC. It codes for CASSVQGGKGEQFF.

This chain links TRBV9 with TRBJ1-4; 8 bases are shared with TRBD1. The length of the CDR3 is 14 residues. Germline V lookup: CDR1 SGDLS, CDR2 YYNGEE. Losses at the gene ends were 4 bases for V and 7 bases for J; bases not matched to a gene: 6. The CDR3 DNA reads as TGTGCCAGCAGCCCTCCTACAGGGGGTGAAAAACTGTTTTTT. This codes for CASSPPTGGEKLFF. Filled out from reference TRBV9 and TRBJ1-4, the complete variable domain reads DSGVTQTPKHLITATGQRVTLRCSPRSGDLSVYWYQQSLDQGLQFLIQYYNGEERAKGNILERFSAQQFPDLHSELNLSSLELGDSALYFCASSPPTGGEKLFFGSGTQLSVL.

The rearrangement uses TRBV15 and TRBJ2-2; 8 bases match TRBD1. The V and J ends lost 7 bases and 3 bases, in that order; junction bases with no gene match: 4. CDR1 is LNHNV, CDR2 YYDKDF, per germline (reference sequence). The CDR3 loop spans 14 amino acids. In DNA, the CDR3 is TGTGCCACCACGGACAGGGACTACACCGGGGAGCTGTTTTTT. It encodes CATTDRDYTGELFF.

This chain links TRBV5-1 with TRBJ2-1; D unclear. From germline, CDR1 is SGHRS and CDR2 YFSETQ. Trimming cost V 5 bases and J 0 bases, with 9 bases left between them. The CDR3 runs to 14 residues. CDR3 in DNA: TGCGCCAGCAGGGGCGGAAACTCCTACAATGAGCAGTTCTTC. Protein sequence: CASRGGNSYNEQFF.